This T cell receptor beta chain emerged from a study of early stage breast cancer tumors. Notes on the study in general: Commonly generated sequences made up most enriched TCRB sequences shared between patients.

Blood replicates held 0.5 ug DNA, tumor or normal breast about 1.5 ug, two each. Profiled with immunoSEQ multiplex PCR; TCRdb holds only in-frame clones, not every one. Among about 72,000 clones listed, approximately 79% were seen once. Trimming removed 1 base at V and 0 bases at J, with 13 bases between. Germline V gene sequence: CDR1 SNHLY, CDR2 FYNNEI. CDR3 length equals 16 residues. In regard to this clone: Its antigen is not identified.

Sequenced input: blood. V gene TRBV2 combines with J gene TRBJ2-7; D not resolved. The TCR was taken from a person aged 60 to 70 with breast cancer. The chain's CDR3 is CASSEEIGRSSYEQYF. The CDR3 coding sequence is TGTGCCAGCAGTGAAGAAATAGGGCGCAGCTCCTACGAGCAGTACTTC.